Shown below are 16 T cell receptor beta chains from a single sample sequenced in a study of T cell changes during pregnancy in multiple sclerosis. Sequencing was performed with immunoSEQ multiplex PCR; in TCRdb, only in-frame clones are kept and a portion is missing. Of fewer than 70,000 clones detected, just under 90% appear once; the ten largest clones hold approximately 5.3%. Sequenced input: peripheral blood from another person, used as feeder cells. The origin of the receptors is a human donor whose cells served as feeder cells for cultures in a pregnancy study.

The J gene is TRBJ2-7, the V gene TRBV5-5; 10 nucleotides align to TRBD2. Germline assignment: CDR1 SGHKS and CDR2 YYEKEE (reference sequence). The CDR3 is made up of 15 amino acids. Germline trimming cut 5 bases from V and 4 bases from J; bases unmatched to any gene: 9. The CDR3 DNA is TGTGCCAGCAGTTCAGCGGGAGGGTTAGGATACGAGCAGTACTTC. It is translated as CASSSAGGLGYEQYF.

The V and J genes are TRBV2 and TRBJ2-1; TRBD1 aligns across 12 bases. The CDR3 contains 17 residues. V lost 6 bases to trimming and J lost 10 bases; unmatched junction nucleotides: 16. Germline CDR1 reads SNHLY; CDR2 reads FYNNEI. The DNA of the CDR3 is TGTGCCAGCAGCTATGGTACGGGGGACAGGGGGCTTGGAGAGCAGTTCTTC. This sequence encodes CASSYGTGDRGLGEQFF.

The chain recombines TRBV6-1 with TRBJ1-1, with D perhaps matching TRBD1 (6 bases). CDR1 and CDR2 from the germline V gene are MNHNS and SASEGT. Trimming left V 3 bases short and J 10 bases short, with 15 bases between. This CDR3 contains 13 residues. CDR3 protein: CASSEATGRVAFF. CDR3 bases: TGTGCCAGCAGTGAGGCAACAGGGAGGGTAGCTTTCTTT.

The chain recombines TRBV7-2 with TRBJ2-7; D uncertain. The V gene's germline CDR1 is SGHTA and CDR2 FQGNSA. This CDR3 has 14 amino acids. V was cut by 1 base and J by 1 base, with 8 bases left in between. CDR3 protein: CASSLVSSSYEQYF. CDR3 in DNA: TGTGCCAGCAGCTTAGTCTCTAGTTCCTACGAGCAGTACTTC.

The chain employs TRBV7-2 and TRBJ2-2; D perhaps matches TRBD2 (5 bases). Germline CDR1 is SGHTA and CDR2 is FQGNSA. V was cut by 4 bases and J by 0 bases, with 9 bases left in between. This CDR3 region has 15 residues. CDR3 residues: CASSSSGTNTGELFF. In DNA, the CDR3 is TGTGCCAGCAGCTCCTCGGGGACGAACACCGGGGAGCTGTTTTTT.

The rearrangement links TRBV11-3 to TRBJ1-6, with D hard to call. Between the trimmed V and J ends, which lost 1 base and 8 bases, there was a span of 6 bases. The CDR3 runs 13 residues. Germline lookup yields CDR1 SGHNT and CDR2 YENEEA. The CDR3 is CASSLGGYSPLHF. The CDR3 nucleotides are TGTGCCAGCAGCTTAGGTGGCTATTCACCCCTCCACTTT.

J is TRBJ1-1 and V is TRBV9, with 9 positions matching TRBD1. V shed 0 bases, J shed 3 bases, and the junction held 9 bases outside the gene matches. Germline loops: CDR1 SGDLS, CDR2 YYNGEE. The CDR3 is made up of 17 amino acids. CDR3 in amino acids: CASSVDGTGLEHTEAFF. Here the CDR3 DNA reads TGTGCCAGCAGCGTAGATGGGACAGGGCTCGAGCACACTGAAGCTTTCTTT.

This sequence joins TRBV30 and TRBJ2-4, with unresolved D. Germline V gene lookup returns CDR1 GTSNPN and CDR2 SVGIG (reference sequence). Trimming took off 5 bases at V and 0 bases at J, with 11 bases between the two ends. CDR3 length: 14 amino acids. The CDR3 here is CAWSTSLAKNIQYF. CDR3 DNA: TGTGCCTGGTCGACAAGTTTAGCCAAAAACATTCAGTACTTC.

This chain links TRBV6-5 with TRBJ1-2; 8 nucleotides align to TRBD1. The germline V gene has CDR1 MNHEY and CDR2 SVGAGI. The junction had 5 bases not matched to a gene; V was cut back by 6 bases and J by 8 bases. The CDR3 loop spans 12 amino acids. The CDR3: CASSRRQGGYTF. The CDR3 DNA is TGTGCCAGCAGCAGGAGACAGGGGGGCTACACCTTC.

This clone appeared a single time. This chain connects TRBV5-6 to TRBJ2-3; no firm D call. This CDR3 comprises 13 residues. Trimming removed 0 bases from V and 3 bases from J, with 5 bases in between. Looked up from germline, CDR1 is SGHDT and CDR2 is YYEEEE. In nucleotides, the CDR3 is TGTGCCAGCAGCTTGGAACTAACAGATACGCAGTATTTT. The encoded protein is CASSLELTDTQYF.

This chain connects TRBV7-3 to TRBJ2-7; a possible D gene is TRBD1 (5 bases). Germline loops: CDR1 SGHTA, CDR2 FQGTGA. The length of the CDR3 is 13 residues. The V gene lost 4 bases and the J gene lost 0 bases, with 7 bases spanning the gap. In DNA form, the CDR3 reads TGTGCCAGCAGCTCGGACACCTCCTACGAGCAGTACTTC. Its translation is CASSSDTSYEQYF.

This chain joins TRBV28 and TRBJ2-5, with 9 bases fitting TRBD1. The CDR3 runs 15 residues. With 5 bases clipped from V and 5 bases from J, the junction kept 9 bases outside the gene matches. The germline CDR1 and CDR2 sequences are MDHEN and SYDVKM. As DNA, the CDR3 is TGTGCCAGCAGTCTACCGGGACAGGGAGGGGAGACCCAGTACTTC. Residues: CASSLPGQGGETQYF.

This clone has a single count. The chain links TRBV29-1 to TRBJ2-3; TRBD2 agrees at 10 bases. CDR3 size: 15 residues. V gave up 3 bases and J gave up 2 bases; unmatched junction bases: 5. Looked up from germline, CDR1 is SQVTM and CDR2 is ANQGSEA. The CDR3 spells CSVDGSGGTTDTQYF. In DNA form, the CDR3 reads TGCAGCGTTGATGGTAGCGGGGGGACCACAGATACGCAGTATTTT.

The chain employs TRBV19 and TRBJ1-5, with D maybe TRBD1 (6 bases). Trimming pared 4 bases from V and 2 bases from J, leaving 12 bases between. Germline loops: CDR1 LNHDA, CDR2 SQIVND (reference sequence). The CDR3 covers 15 residues. The CDR3 is CASSKVGGGNQPQHF. DNA for the CDR3: TGTGCCAGTAGTAAGGTTGGGGGCGGCAATCAGCCCCAGCATTTT.

V gene TRBV29-1 combines with J gene TRBJ2-5; TRBD2 agrees at 9 bases. Germline CDR1 SQVTM, CDR2 ANQGSEA. Trimming at V came to 4 bases and at J to 5 bases, leaving 14 bases not matched to a gene. This CDR3 region has 16 residues. The CDR3, as DNA: TGCAGCGTTGTCCCTCCCGGAGTAGCGGGAGACGAGACCCAGTACTTC. The encoded protein is CSVVPPGVAGDETQYF.

The gene calls are TRBV11-2 and TRBJ1-5; no clear D gene. Germline-derived CDR1 and CDR2 are SGHAT and FQNNGV. Trimming took off 3 bases at V and 4 bases at J, with 16 bases between the two ends. The CDR3 is made up of 16 amino acids. The DNA of the CDR3 is TGTGCCAGCAGCTTGGTGGGTAGGGTTGCGAATCAGCCCCAGCATTTT. Protein sequence: CASSLVGRVANQPQHF.